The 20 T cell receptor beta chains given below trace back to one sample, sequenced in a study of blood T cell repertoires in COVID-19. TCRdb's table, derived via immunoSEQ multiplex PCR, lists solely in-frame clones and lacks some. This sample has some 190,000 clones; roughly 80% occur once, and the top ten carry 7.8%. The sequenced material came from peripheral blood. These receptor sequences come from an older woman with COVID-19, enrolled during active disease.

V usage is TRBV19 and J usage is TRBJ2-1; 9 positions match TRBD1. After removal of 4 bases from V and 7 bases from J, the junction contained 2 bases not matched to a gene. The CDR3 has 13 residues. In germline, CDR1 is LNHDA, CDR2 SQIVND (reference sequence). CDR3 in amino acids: CASSTTGGNEQFF. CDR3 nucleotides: TGTGCCAGTAGTACGACAGGGGGGAATGAGCAGTTCTTC.

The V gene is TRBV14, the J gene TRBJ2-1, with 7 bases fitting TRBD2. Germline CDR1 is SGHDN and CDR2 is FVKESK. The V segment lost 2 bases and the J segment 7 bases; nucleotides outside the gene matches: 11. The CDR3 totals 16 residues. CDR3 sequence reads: CASSQFVSAGSNEQFF. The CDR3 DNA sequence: TGTGCCAGCAGCCAATTCGTCTCAGCGGGAAGTAATGAGCAGTTCTTC.

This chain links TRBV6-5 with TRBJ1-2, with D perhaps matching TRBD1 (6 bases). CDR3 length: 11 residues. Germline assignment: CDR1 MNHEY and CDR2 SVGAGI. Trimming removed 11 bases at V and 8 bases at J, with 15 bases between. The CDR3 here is CAAGAGVGYTF. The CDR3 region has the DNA TGTGCCGCCGGGGCAGGGGTGGGCTACACCTTC.

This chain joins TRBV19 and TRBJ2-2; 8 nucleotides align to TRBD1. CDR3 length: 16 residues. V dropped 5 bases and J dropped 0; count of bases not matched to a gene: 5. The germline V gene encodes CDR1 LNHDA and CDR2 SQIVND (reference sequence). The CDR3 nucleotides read TGTGCCAGTAGTTTCCCAGGGGGCGCGAACACCGGGGAGCTGTTTTTT. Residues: CASSFPGGANTGELFF.

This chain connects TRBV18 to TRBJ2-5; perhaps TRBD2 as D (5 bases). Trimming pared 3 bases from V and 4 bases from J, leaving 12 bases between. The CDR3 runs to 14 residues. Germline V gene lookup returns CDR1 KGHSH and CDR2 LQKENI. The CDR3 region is CASSPPDLLETQYF. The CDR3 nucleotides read TGTGCCAGCTCACCTCCGGACTTATTAGAGACCCAGTACTTC.

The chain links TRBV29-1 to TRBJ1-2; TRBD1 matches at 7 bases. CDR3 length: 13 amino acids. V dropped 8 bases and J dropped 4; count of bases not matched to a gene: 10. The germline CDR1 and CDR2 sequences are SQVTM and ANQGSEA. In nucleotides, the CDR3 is TGCAGCCTATCAGGGGGGCCCGGCTATGGCTACACCTTC. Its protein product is CSLSGGPGYGYTF.

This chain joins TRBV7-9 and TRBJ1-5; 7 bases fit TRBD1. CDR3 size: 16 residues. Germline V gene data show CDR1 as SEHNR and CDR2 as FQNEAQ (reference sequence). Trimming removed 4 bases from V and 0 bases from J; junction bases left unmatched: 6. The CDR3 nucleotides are TGTGCCAGCAGCTCTGGACAGGATTATAGCAATCAGCCCCAGCATTTT. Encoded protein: CASSSGQDYSNQPQHF.

The CDR3 DNA reads as TGTGCCAGCAGGAAAAGCGGGGGGTCCAGCACAGATACGCAGTATTTT. Encoded protein: CASRKSGGSSTDTQYF. This chain links TRBV27 with TRBJ2-3; TRBD2 agrees at 9 bases. Germline CDR1 is MNHEY and CDR2 is SMNVEV (reference sequence). Trimming took 6 bases from V and 0 from J; bases not matched to a gene: 7. The length of the CDR3 is 16 residues.

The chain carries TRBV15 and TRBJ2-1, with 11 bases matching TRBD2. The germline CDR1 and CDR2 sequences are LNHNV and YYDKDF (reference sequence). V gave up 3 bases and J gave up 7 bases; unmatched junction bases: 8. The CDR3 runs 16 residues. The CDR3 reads CATSRGLAVAGNEQFF. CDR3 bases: TGTGCCACCAGCAGGGGACTAGCGGTGGCGGGGAATGAGCAGTTCTTC.

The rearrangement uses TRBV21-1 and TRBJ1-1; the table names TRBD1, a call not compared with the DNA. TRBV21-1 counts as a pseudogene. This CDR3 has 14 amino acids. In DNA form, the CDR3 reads TGTGCCAGCAGCAAAGACAGCCGGAACACTGAAGCTTTCTTT. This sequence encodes CASSKDSRNTEAFF.

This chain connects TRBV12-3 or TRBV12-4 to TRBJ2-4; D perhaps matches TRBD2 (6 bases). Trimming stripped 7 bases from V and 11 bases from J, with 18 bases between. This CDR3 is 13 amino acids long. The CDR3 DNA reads TGTGCCAGCACCCGGGACTCCTTAAGGGTTCAGTACTTC. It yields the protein CASTRDSLRVQYF.

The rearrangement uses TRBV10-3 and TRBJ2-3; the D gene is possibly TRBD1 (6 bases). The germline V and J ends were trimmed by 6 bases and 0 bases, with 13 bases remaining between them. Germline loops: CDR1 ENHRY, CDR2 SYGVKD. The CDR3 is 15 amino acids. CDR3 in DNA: TGTGCCATCAGGCAACCAGGGGTTAGCACAGATACGCAGTATTTT. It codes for CAIRQPGVSTDTQYF.

The DNA for the CDR3 is TGTGCCAGCAGCTCGGTCCCAACTGAAGCTTTCTTT. It yields the protein CASSSVPTEAFF. The gene calls are TRBV11-3 and TRBJ1-1; D is ambiguous. Trimming left V 4 bases short and J 5 bases short, with 8 bases between. The germline V gene encodes CDR1 SGHNT and CDR2 YENEEA. The CDR3 spans 12 residues.

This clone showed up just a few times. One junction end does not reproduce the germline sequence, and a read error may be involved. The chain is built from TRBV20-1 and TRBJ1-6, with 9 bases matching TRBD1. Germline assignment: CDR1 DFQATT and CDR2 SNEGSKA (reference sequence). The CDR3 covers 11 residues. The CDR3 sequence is CSASVDRGELF. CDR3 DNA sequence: TGCAGTGCTTCCGTTGACAGGGGGGAGTTATTT.

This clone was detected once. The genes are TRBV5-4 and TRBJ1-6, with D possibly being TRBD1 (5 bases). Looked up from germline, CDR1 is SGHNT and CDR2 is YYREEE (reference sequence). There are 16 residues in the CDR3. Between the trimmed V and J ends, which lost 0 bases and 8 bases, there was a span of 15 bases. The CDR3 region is CASSLDQGLAHSPLHF. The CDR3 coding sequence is TGTGCCAGCAGCTTGGATCAGGGACTGGCACATTCACCCCTCCACTTT.

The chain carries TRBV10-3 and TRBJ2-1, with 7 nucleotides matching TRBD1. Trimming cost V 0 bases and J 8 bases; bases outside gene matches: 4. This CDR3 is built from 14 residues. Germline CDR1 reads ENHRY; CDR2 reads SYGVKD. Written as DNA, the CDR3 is TGTGCCATCAGTGAGTCTACAGGGGCTGATGAGCAGTTCTTC. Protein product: CAISESTGADEQFF.

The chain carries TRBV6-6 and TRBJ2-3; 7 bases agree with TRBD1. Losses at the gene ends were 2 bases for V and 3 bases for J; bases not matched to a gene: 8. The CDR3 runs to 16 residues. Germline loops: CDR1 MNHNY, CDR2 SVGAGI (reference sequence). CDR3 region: CASSYPARQGTDTQYF. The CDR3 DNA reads TGTGCCAGCAGTTACCCAGCCAGACAGGGAACAGATACGCAGTATTTT.

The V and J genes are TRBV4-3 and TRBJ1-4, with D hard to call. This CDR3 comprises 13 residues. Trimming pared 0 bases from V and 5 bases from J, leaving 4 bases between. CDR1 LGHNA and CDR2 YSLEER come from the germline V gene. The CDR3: CASSQDSNEKLFF. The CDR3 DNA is TGCGCCAGCAGCCAAGATTCGAATGAAAAACTGTTTTTT.

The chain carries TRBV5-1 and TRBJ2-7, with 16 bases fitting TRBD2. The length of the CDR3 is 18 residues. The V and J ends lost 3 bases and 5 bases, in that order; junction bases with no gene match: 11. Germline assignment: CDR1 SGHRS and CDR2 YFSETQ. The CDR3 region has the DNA TGCGCCAGCAGCTATATACCGGGACTAGCGGGAGGGGTCCACGAGCAGTACTTC. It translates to CASSYIPGLAGGVHEQYF.

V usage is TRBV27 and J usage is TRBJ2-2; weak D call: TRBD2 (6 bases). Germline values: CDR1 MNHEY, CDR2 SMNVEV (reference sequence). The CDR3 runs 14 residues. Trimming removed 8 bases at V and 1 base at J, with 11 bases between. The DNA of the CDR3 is TGTGCCAGCTCTCGGCGGGGGAACACCGGGGAGCTGTTTTTT. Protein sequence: CASSRRGNTGELFF.